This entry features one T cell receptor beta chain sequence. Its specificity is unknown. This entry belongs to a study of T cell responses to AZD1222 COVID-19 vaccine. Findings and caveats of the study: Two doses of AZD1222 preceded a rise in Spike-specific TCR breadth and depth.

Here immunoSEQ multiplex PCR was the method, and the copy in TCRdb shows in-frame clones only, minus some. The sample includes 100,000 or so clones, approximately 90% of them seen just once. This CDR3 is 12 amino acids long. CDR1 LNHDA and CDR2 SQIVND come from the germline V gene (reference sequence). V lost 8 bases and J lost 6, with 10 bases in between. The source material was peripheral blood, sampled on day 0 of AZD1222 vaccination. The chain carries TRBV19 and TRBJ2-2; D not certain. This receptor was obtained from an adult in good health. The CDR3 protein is CASCRIPGELFF. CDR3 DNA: TGTGCCAGTTGTCGTATCCCCGGGGAGCTGTTTTTT.